The 24 T cell receptor beta chains below come from one sample, sequenced in a study of blood T cell repertoires in COVID-19. Produced via immunoSEQ multiplex PCR; TCRdb's table is partial and in-frame only. The sample gives roughly 340,000 clones, around nine tenths of which show up once; less than 3.5% is in the top ten. Material for sequencing was peripheral blood. The source of these receptors is a woman in her late teens or twenties who had recovered from COVID-19.

The chain combines TRBV19 with TRBJ2-1, with D unclear. Trimming took off 1 base at V and 0 bases at J, with 10 bases between the two ends. The CDR3 contains 16 residues. CDR1 LNHDA and CDR2 SQIVND come from the germline V gene (reference sequence). The CDR3 here is CASSIGRTSSYNEQFF. The CDR3 region has the DNA TGTGCCAGTAGTATAGGGAGAACGAGCTCCTACAATGAGCAGTTCTTC.

The rearrangement uses TRBV11-2 and TRBJ1-1, with 11 bases fitting TRBD1. Per the germline V gene, CDR1 is SGHAT and CDR2 is FQNNGV. This CDR3 contains 15 residues. Trimming removed 2 bases from V and 4 bases from J; junction bases left unmatched: 3. In DNA form, the CDR3 reads TGTGCCAGCAGCTTACAGGGACAGGGGGGCACTGAAGCTTTCTTT. It is translated as CASSLQGQGGTEAFF.

The chain uses TRBV5-1 and TRBJ1-3; tentatively, D is TRBD1 (5 bases). The V gene lost 0 bases and the J gene lost 0 bases, with 7 bases spanning the gap. The CDR3 length is 15 residues. Germline values: CDR1 SGHRS, CDR2 YFSETQ. In DNA form, the CDR3 reads TGCGCCAGCAGCTTGGAACAGGACTCTGGAAACACCATATATTTT. This encodes CASSLEQDSGNTIYF.

J is TRBJ1-3 and V is TRBV11-3; D uncertain. The CDR3 totals 16 residues. The germline V and J ends were trimmed by 5 bases and 0 bases, with 14 bases remaining between them. Germline V lookup: CDR1 SGHNT, CDR2 YENEEA. As DNA, the CDR3 is TGTGCCAGCAGCCCCCGTGGAGCCTTCTCTGGAAACACCATATATTTT. Translation gives CASSPRGAFSGNTIYF. Full variable domain (missing parts from reference TRBV11-3 and TRBJ1-3): EAGVVQSPRYKIIEKKQPVAFWCNPISGHNTLYWYLQNLGQGPELLIRYENEEAVDDSQLPKDRFSAERLKGVDSTLKIQPAELGDSAVYLCASSPRGAFSGNTIYFGEGSWLTVV.

The chain joins TRBV5-1 to TRBJ2-5; D not resolved. CDR3 size: 14 residues. From germline, CDR1 is SGHRS and CDR2 YFSETQ. V shed 0 bases and J shed 5 bases, with 11 bases lying between them. The CDR3 region is CASSLGSGPETQYF. DNA of the CDR3: TGCGCCAGCAGCTTGGGGTCTGGCCCCGAGACCCAGTACTTC.

The rearrangement uses TRBV27 and TRBJ2-3; 9 nucleotides line up with TRBD1. Losses at the gene ends were 6 bases for V and 7 bases for J; bases not matched to a gene: 14. Per germline, CDR1 MNHEY and CDR2 SMNVEV (reference sequence). The CDR3 runs to 16 residues. The CDR3 coding sequence is TGTGCCAGCAGACCCTTATCGACAGGGGGTAGTTATACGCAGTATTTT. This gives the protein CASRPLSTGGSYTQYF.

The gene calls are TRBV6-2 or TRBV6-3 and TRBJ2-7, with a tentative D call TRBD1 (6 bases). The V gene lost 0 bases and the J gene lost 5 bases, with 11 bases spanning the gap. Germline CDR1 and CDR2: MNHEY and SVGEGT. The CDR3 spans 14 residues. The CDR3 protein is CASSYSQGSNEQYV. Here the CDR3 DNA reads TGTGCCAGCAGTTACTCGCAGGGGTCCAACGAGCAGTACGTC.

V gene TRBV12-5 combines with J gene TRBJ1-4; TRBD1 matches at 10 bases. The CDR3 runs 15 residues. The V gene end was trimmed by 4 bases and the J gene end by 5 bases; junction bases not matched to a gene: 4. In germline, CDR1 is LGHNT, CDR2 FRNRAP. The CDR3 sequence: CASGSADRGNEKLFF. CDR3 in DNA: TGTGCTAGTGGTTCCGCGGACAGGGGGAATGAAAAACTGTTTTTT.

V is TRBV5-1 and J is TRBJ1-1, with a tentative D call TRBD1 (6 bases). V gave up 4 bases and J gave up 0 bases, with 16 bases separating them. In germline, CDR1 is SGHRS, CDR2 YFSETQ. The CDR3 sequence is 16 residues long. The CDR3, as DNA: TGCGCCAGCAGCCCGGAGGGGGGGTGGATGAACACTGAAGCTTTCTTT. It specifies CASSPEGGWMNTEAFF.

This chain uses TRBV5-6 with TRBJ2-3; D remains unclear. The V gene lost 1 base and the J gene lost 5 bases, with 17 bases spanning the gap. CDR3 length: 16 residues. Germline CDR1 reads SGHDT; CDR2 reads YYEEEE. The CDR3 nucleotides read TGTGCCAGCAGCTTGAGGCCGGGTCACCGACTAGATACGCAGTATTTT. This gives the protein CASSLRPGHRLDTQYF.

This clone occurred once. This chain links TRBV6-2 or TRBV6-3 with TRBJ2-6; D may be TRBD1 (5 bases). The V end lost 1 base, the J end lost 2 bases, and 12 bases lay between the germline ends. The germline V gene encodes CDR1 MNHEY and CDR2 SVGEGT. The CDR3 runs to 17 residues. The CDR3 here is CASSYLAGSAGANVLTF. The CDR3 nucleotides are TGTGCCAGCAGTTACTTAGCAGGGTCAGCTGGGGCCAACGTCCTGACTTTC.

The genes are TRBV5-5 and TRBJ1-5, with 7 positions matching TRBD1. J lost 3 bases, V lost 4 bases, and 10 bases had no gene match. The CDR3 has 16 amino acids. From germline, CDR1 is SGHKS and CDR2 YYEKEE (reference sequence). The CDR3, as DNA: TGTGCCAGCAGCCCGACAGGGTTTGGTAACAATCAGCCCCAGCATTTT. Protein: CASSPTGFGNNQPQHF.

In its sample, this clone was seen once. The chain is built from TRBV24-1 and TRBJ2-3; 8 nucleotides agree with TRBD2. CDR1 is KGHDR and CDR2 is SFDVKD in the germline V gene. The CDR3 spans 16 residues. Trimming cost V 4 bases and J 0 bases; bases outside gene matches: 5. The CDR3 protein is CATSDLAGPSTDTQYF. CDR3 DNA sequence: TGTGCCACCAGTGACCTAGCGGGCCCGAGCACAGATACGCAGTATTTT.

The chain is built from TRBV2 and TRBJ2-1, with 9 positions matching TRBD2. This CDR3 spans 12 amino acids. Germline V gives CDR1 SNHLY, CDR2 FYNNEI. V lost 3 bases to trimming and J lost 15 bases; unmatched junction nucleotides: 6. This CDR3 reads CASSDVAGVLFF. Here the CDR3 DNA reads TGTGCCAGCAGTGATGTAGCGGGAGTTCTGTTCTTC. Filled out from reference TRBV2 and TRBJ2-1, the complete variable domain reads EPEVTQTPSHQVTQMGQEVILRCVPISNHLYFYWYRQILGQKVEFLVSFYNNEISEKSEIFDDQFSVERPDGSNFTLKIRSTKLEDSAMYFCASSDVAGVLFFGPGTRLTVL.

Remarks on this clone: The sample carries other DNA sequences with the same CDR3. The chain employs TRBV18 and TRBJ2-5; D is unclear. V was pared by 6 bases and J by 5 bases, with 7 bases between. This CDR3 comprises 11 residues. Germline V gene lookup returns CDR1 KGHSH and CDR2 LQKENI. Here the CDR3 reads CASSQRETQYF. In nucleotides, the CDR3 is TGTGCCAGCTCTCAGCGCGAGACCCAGTACTTC.

V usage is TRBV7-9 and J usage is TRBJ2-3; no clear D gene. Germline assignment: CDR1 SEHNR and CDR2 FQNEAQ (reference sequence). CDR3 length equals 13 residues. Trimming took off 7 bases at V and 4 bases at J, with 12 bases between the two ends. The DNA of the CDR3 is TGTGCCAGCATGAACGGTTTATCAGATACGCAGTATTTT. Residues: CASMNGLSDTQYF.

The chain recombines TRBV19 with TRBJ1-2; TRBD1 matches at 8 bases. The CDR3 has 14 residues. Losses at the gene ends were 6 bases for V and 6 bases for J; bases not matched to a gene: 9. Germline V gene lookup returns CDR1 LNHDA and CDR2 SQIVND (reference sequence). Here the CDR3 reads CASRPAGGIHGYTF. The CDR3 coding sequence is TGTGCCAGTAGGCCCGCAGGGGGCATCCATGGCTACACCTTC.

The chain employs TRBV28 and TRBJ2-1; weak D call: TRBD1 (6 bases). The V end was cut by 8 bases, the J end by 7 bases, with 21 bases between. CDR1 is MDHEN, CDR2 SYDVKM, per germline. The CDR3 covers 15 residues. CDR3 in amino acids: CASHPRDTFKNEQFF. The CDR3 DNA is TGTGCCAGCCACCCCCGGGACACGTTTAAGAATGAGCAGTTCTTC.

The chain has TRBV2 and TRBJ1-2; D is possibly TRBD1 (5 bases). Trimming stripped 0 bases from V and 8 bases from J, with 19 bases between. Germline V gives CDR1 SNHLY, CDR2 FYNNEI. There are 16 residues in the CDR3. The DNA of the CDR3 is TGTGCCAGCAGTGAAGCGTTTGGGGAGGAGGGACGGGGCTACACCTTC. Encoded protein: CASSEAFGEEGRGYTF.

This chain uses TRBV5-1 with TRBJ1-1; D is uncertain. Per the germline V gene, CDR1 is SGHRS and CDR2 is YFSETQ. This CDR3 region has 13 residues. Trimming cost V 4 bases and J 4 bases, with 11 bases left between them. The CDR3 coding sequence is TGCGCCAGCAGCGCGGGCCATGGCACTGAAGCTTTCTTT. This translates into CASSAGHGTEAFF.

This clone was seen only a few times. The rearrangement uses TRBV11-3 and TRBJ2-2, with TRBD2 matching over 7 bases. In germline, CDR1 is SGHNT, CDR2 YENEEA. The V gene end was trimmed by 1 base and the J gene end by 4 bases; junction bases not matched to a gene: 12. This CDR3 is 18 amino acids long. Here the CDR3 DNA reads TGTGCCAGCAGCTTAGTCCGGGGCGGGAGCGGCCTCACCGGGGAGCTGTTTTTT. Protein product: CASSLVRGGSGLTGELFF.

The chain has TRBV23-1 and TRBJ1-4, with 7 bases aligning to TRBD1. TRBV23-1 belongs to the ORF category, with a function that is uncertain. CDR3 length equals 15 residues. After removal of 5 bases from V and 8 bases from J, the junction contained 11 bases not matched to a gene. The CDR3 bases are TGCGCCAGCAGTAAAAGGACAGGACTCGGGGAAAAACTGTTTTTT. Translated, it gives CASSKRTGLGEKLFF.

This chain links TRBV28 with TRBJ1-1; 10 positions agree with TRBD1. Germline V gene sequence: CDR1 MDHEN, CDR2 SYDVKM. The CDR3 loop spans 16 amino acids. With 3 bases clipped from V and 6 bases from J, the junction kept 10 bases outside the gene matches. CDR3: CASSFARTGGLAEAFF. CDR3 sequence (DNA): TGTGCCAGCAGTTTCGCCCGGACAGGGGGATTGGCTGAAGCTTTCTTT. The full variable domain, rest sourced from reference TRBV28 and TRBJ1-1, is DVKVTQSSRYLVKRTGEKVFLECVQDMDHENMFWYRQDPGLGLRLIYFSYDVKMKEKGDIPEGYSVSREKKERFSLILESASTNQTSMYLCASSFARTGGLAEAFFGQGTRLTVV.

This sequence joins TRBV6-5 and TRBJ1-1; TRBD1 might be the D (6 bases). The ends were cut back, 8 bases at V and 5 bases at J, with 12 bases in the middle. The germline CDR1 and CDR2 sequences are MNHEY and SVGAGI. This CDR3 is built from 12 residues. CDR3 DNA: TGTGCCAGCTCTATAAGGGGGACTGAAGCTTTCTTT. Its protein is CASSIRGTEAFF.